This TCR beta chain originates from a study of early T cells in non-severe SARS-CoV-2 infection. Individual cDNA molecules received unique molecular identifiers during library preparation. Via MiXCR, TCRdb re-called the 5' RACE reads, giving one row per CDR3 protein. Found here are roughly 53,000 distinct CDR3 sequences, around 9.3% of them singletons; the top ten hold about 3.9%. Trimming at V came to 0 bases and at J to 1 base, leaving 4 bases not matched to a gene. CDR3 size: 16 residues. Germline V gives CDR1 PRHDT, CDR2 FYEKMQ (reference sequence). The specimen comprised whole blood, sampled at baseline. The TCR sequence derives from an adult who was a healthcare worker with PCR-confirmed SARS-CoV-2 infection or an uninfected control (not recorded which). The chain combines TRBV13 with TRBJ2-7, with 9 positions matching TRBD2. CDR3 coding DNA: TGTGCCAGCAGCTTAGGCCATAGCGGGGGTTCCTACGAGCAGTACTTC. Protein: CASSLGHSGGSYEQYF. Based on the CDR3 plus reference TRBV13 and TRBJ2-7, the full variable domain is AAGVIQSPRHLIKEKRETATLKCYPIPRHDTVYWYQQGPGQDPQFLISFYEKMQSDKGSIPDRFSAQQFSDYHSELNMSSLELGDSALYFCASSLGHSGGSYEQYFGPGTRLTVT.